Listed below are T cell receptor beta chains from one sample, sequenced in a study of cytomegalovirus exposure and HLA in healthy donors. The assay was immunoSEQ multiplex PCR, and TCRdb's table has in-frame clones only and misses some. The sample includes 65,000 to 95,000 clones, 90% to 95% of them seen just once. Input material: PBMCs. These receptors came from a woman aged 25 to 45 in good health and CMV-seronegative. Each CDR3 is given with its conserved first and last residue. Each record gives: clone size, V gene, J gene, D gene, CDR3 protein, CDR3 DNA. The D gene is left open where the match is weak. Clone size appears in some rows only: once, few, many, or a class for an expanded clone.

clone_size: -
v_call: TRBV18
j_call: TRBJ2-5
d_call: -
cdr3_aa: CASQALETQYF
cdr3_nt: TGTGCCAGCCAGGCGCTGGAGACCCAGTACTTC

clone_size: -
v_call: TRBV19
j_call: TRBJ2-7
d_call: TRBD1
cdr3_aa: CATTEGTGGSHEQYF
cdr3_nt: TGTGCCACTACCGAGGGGACAGGGGGTTCCCACGAGCAGTACTTC

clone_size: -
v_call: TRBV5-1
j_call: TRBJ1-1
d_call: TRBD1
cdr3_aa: CASSLGQGGVTEAFF
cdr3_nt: TGCGCCAGCAGCCTGGGACAGGGGGGCGTCACTGAAGCTTTCTTT

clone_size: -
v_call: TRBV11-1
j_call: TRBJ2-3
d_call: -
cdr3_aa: CASTQGLVGTDTQYF
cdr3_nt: TGTGCCAGCACCCAGGGGCTAGTTGGCACAGATACGCAGTATTTT

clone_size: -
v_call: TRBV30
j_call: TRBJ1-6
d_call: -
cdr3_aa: CAWDPGGNSPLHF
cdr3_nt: TGTGCCTGGGACCCCGGGGGAAATTCACCCCTCCACTTT

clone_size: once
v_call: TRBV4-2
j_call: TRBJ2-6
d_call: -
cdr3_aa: CASSLGLHLDTGANVLTF
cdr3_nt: TGTGCCAGCAGCCTAGGCCTGCATCTCGACACTGGGGCCAACGTCCTGACTTTC

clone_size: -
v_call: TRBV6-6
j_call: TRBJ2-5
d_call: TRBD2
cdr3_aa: CASRGTSGLQETQYF
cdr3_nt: TGTGCCAGCAGGGGGACTAGCGGACTTCAAGAGACCCAGTACTTC

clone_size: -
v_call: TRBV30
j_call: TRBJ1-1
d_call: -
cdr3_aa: CAWSVGAWTEAFF
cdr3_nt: TGTGCCTGGAGTGTGGGGGCTTGGACTGAAGCTTTCTTT

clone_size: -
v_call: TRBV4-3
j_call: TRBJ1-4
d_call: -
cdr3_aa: CASSQVLATNEKLFF
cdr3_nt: TGCGCCAGCAGCCAGGTATTAGCAACTAATGAAAAACTGTTTTTT

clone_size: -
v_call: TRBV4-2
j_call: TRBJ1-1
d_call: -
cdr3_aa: CASSHTADTPTEAFF
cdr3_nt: TGTGCCAGCAGCCACACGGCCGACACCCCCACTGAAGCTTTCTTT

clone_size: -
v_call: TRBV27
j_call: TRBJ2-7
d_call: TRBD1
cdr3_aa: CASSPGTGGSYEQYF
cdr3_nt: TGTGCCAGCAGTCCAGGGACAGGGGGAAGTTACGAGCAGTACTTC

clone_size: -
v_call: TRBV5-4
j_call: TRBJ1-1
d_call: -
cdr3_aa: CASSARTDFEAFF
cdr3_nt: TGTGCCAGCAGCGCAAGGACAGATTTTGAAGCTTTCTTT

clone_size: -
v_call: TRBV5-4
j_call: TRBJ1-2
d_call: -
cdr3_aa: CALRDTRAGFYGYTF
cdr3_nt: TGTGCCCTCCGGGACACGCGAGCTGGGTTCTATGGCTACACCTTC

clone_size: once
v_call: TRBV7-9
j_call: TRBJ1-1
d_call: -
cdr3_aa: CASSQRADEAFF
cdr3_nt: TGTGCCAGCAGCCAGAGGGCTGACGAAGCTTTCTTT

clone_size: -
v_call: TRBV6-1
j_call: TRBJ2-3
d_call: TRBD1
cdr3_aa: CATIPGQGIDTQYF
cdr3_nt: TGTGCCACCATACCGGGACAGGGGATAGATACGCAGTATTTT

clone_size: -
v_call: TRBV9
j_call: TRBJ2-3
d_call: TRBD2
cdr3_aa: CASSVGPEGLAGSLNTQYF
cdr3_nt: TGTGCCAGCAGCGTAGGGCCGGAAGGACTAGCGGGAAGCTTAAATACGCAGTATTTT

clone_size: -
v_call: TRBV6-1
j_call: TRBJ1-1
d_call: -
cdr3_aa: CASRIDNRLNTEAFF
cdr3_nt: TGTGCCAGCAGAATCGACAACCGTCTGAACACTGAAGCTTTCTTT

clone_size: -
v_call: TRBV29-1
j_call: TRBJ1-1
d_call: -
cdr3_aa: CSVEVGRTEAFF
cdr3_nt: TGCAGCGTTGAAGTGGGGAGGACTGAAGCTTTCTTT

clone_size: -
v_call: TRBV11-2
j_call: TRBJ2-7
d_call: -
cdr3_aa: CASSLGRVSYEQYF
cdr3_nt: TGTGCCAGCAGTCTAGGCAGGGTTTCCTACGAGCAGTACTTC

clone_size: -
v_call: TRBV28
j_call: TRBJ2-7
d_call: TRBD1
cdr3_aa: CASSPTGQGFYEQYF
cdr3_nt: TGTGCCAGCAGCCCTACGGGACAGGGCTTTTACGAGCAGTACTTC

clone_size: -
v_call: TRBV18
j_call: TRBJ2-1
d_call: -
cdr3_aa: CASSPGQGWGWNEQFF
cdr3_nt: TGTGCCAGCTCACCAGGGCAGGGATGGGGTTGGAATGAGCAGTTCTTC

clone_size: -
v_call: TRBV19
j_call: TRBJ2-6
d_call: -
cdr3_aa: CASSIGQSTSGANVLTF
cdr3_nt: TGTGCCAGTAGTATAGGACAGTCTACTTCTGGGGCCAACGTCCTGACTTTC

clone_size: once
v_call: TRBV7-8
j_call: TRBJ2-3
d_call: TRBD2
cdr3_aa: CASSFTSGSTDTQYF
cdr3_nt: TGTGCCAGCAGCTTTACTAGCGGCAGCACAGATACGCAGTATTTT

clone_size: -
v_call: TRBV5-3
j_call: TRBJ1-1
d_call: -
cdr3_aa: CARSLTQIEAFF
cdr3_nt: TGTGCCAGAAGCTTGACCCAGATTGAAGCTTTCTTT

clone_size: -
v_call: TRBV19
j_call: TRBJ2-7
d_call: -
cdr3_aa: CASRNRYGDYEQYF
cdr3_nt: TGTGCCAGTAGAAATAGATACGGGGACTACGAGCAGTACTTC

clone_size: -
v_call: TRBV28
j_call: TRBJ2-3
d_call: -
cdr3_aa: CASRPPIVDTQYF
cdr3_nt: TGTGCCAGCAGGCCCCCCATAGTAGATACGCAGTATTTT

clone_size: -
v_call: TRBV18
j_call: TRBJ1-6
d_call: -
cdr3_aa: CASSPLDYSTLHF
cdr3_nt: TGTGCCAGCTCACCACTAGATTACTCGACCCTCCACTTT

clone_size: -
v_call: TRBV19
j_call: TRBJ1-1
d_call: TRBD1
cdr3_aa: CASSIQGANTEAFF
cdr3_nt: TGTGCCAGTAGTATTCAGGGGGCGAACACTGAAGCTTTCTTT

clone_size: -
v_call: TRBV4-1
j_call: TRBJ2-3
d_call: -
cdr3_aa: CASSPRTATNTQYF
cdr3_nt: TGCGCCAGCAGCCCCAGGACTGCGACCAATACGCAGTATTTT

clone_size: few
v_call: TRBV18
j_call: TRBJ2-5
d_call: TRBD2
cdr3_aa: CASSPGLEETQYF
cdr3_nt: TGTGCCAGCTCACCGGGACTAGAAGAGACCCAGTACTTC

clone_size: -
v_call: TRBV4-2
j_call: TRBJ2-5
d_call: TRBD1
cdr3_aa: CASSRGDRAETQYF
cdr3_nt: TGTGCCAGCAGTAGGGGGGACAGGGCAGAGACCCAGTACTTC

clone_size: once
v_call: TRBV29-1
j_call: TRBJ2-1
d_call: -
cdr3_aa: CSVRRGSDNEQFF
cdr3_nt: TGCAGCGTTCGACGAGGGTCGGACAATGAGCAGTTCTTC

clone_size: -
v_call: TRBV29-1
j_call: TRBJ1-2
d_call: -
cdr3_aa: CSVTKPGGYTF
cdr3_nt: TGCAGCGTTACCAAACCAGGGGGCTACACCTTC